The clone carrying this T cell receptor beta chain was seen only a few times. The antigen remains unidentified. V lost 5 bases, J lost 4 bases, and 13 bases lay in between. Per germline, CDR1 MDHEN and CDR2 SYDVKM. There are 14 residues in the CDR3. TCRdb used MiXCR to reprocess the reads, holding one entry per CDR3 protein. The sample has about 300,000 distinct CDR3 sequences; around 10% are singletons. The sample comes from a study of T cell repertoires in cytomegalovirus infection. Study-level points and caveats: Carriage of CMV together with the relevant HLA was identifiable through cumulative public TCR beta family frequency.

The rearrangement joins TRBV28 to TRBJ2-3, with D perhaps TRBD2 (6 bases). This TCR derives from a human donor in good health (CMV status not recorded). Some clones in this sample may be carry-over from other donors' samples. Sequenced material: PBMCs. The CDR3 here is CASSTRGWADTQYF. The CDR3 DNA reads as TGTGCCAGCAGTACGCGGGGATGGGCAGATACGCAGTATTTT.